This TCR beta chain originates from a study of T cells in Graves' hyperthyroidism and ophthalmopathy. CDR1 and CDR2 from the germline V gene are SGHTA and FQGNSA. Trimming at V came to 5 bases and at J to 8 bases, leaving 6 bases not matched to a gene. This CDR3 is built from 13 residues. RNA transcripts were the template for amplifying TCR beta CDR3 regions. With the HTBI primer set, the TCR CDR3 went through a first round of RT-PCR. In TCRdb, the multiplex PCR reads were re-called with MiXCR into one record per CDR3 protein. The table has some 510,000 distinct CDR3 sequences, around 21% seen once. Only a few counts were recorded for this clonotype.

The TCR sequence derives from a man aged 18 to 30 with Graves' hyperthyroidism. The sample comprised blood. The chain is built from TRBV7-2 and TRBJ2-1, with TRBD1 matching over 7 bases. The CDR3 is CASSILQGHEQFF. In DNA, the CDR3 is TGTGCCAGCAGCATCCTACAGGGGCATGAGCAGTTCTTC.